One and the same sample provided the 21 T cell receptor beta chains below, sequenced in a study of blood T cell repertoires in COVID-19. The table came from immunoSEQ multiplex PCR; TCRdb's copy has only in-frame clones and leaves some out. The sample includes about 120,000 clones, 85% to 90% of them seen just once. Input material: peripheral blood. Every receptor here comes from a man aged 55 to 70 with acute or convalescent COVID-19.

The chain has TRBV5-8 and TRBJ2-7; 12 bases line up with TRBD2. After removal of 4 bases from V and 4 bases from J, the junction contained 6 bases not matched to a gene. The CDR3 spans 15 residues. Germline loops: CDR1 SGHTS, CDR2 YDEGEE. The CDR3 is CASSHRTSGKYEQYF. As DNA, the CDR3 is TGTGCCAGCAGCCATCGGACTAGCGGGAAATACGAGCAGTACTTC.

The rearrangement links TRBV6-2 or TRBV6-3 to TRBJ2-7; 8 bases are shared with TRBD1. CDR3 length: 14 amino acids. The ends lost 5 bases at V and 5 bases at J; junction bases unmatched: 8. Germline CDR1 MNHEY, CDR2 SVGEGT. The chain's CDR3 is CASSPYRTGNEQYF. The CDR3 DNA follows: TGTGCCAGCAGTCCCTACCGGACAGGGAACGAGCAGTACTTC.

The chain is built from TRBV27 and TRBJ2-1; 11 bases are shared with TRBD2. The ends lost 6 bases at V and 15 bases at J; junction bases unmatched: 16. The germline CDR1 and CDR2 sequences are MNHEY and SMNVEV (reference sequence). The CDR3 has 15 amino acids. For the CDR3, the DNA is TGTGCCAGCAGACCACTAGCGGGAGTACACCCCCGCCCGTTCTTC. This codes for CASRPLAGVHPRPFF.

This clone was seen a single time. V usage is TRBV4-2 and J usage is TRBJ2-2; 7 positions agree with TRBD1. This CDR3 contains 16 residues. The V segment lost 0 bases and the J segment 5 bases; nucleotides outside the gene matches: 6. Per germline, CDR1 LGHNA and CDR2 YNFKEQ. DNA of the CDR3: TGTGCCAGCAGCCAAGATGACAGGGAAGGGACCGGGGAGCTGTTTTTT. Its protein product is CASSQDDREGTGELFF.

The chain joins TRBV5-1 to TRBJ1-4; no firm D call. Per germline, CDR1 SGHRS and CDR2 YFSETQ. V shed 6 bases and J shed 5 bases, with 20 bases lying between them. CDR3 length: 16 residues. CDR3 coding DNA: TGCGCCAGCAACCTTGGAGGAGGGATTGGGAATGAAAAACTGTTTTTT. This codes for CASNLGGGIGNEKLFF.

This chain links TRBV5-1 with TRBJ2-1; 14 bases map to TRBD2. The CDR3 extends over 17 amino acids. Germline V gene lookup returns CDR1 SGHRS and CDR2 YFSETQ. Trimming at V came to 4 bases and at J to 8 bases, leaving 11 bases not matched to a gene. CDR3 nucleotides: TGCGCCAGCAGCGACAGACTAGCGGGAGGGCCAAGGGATGAGCAGTTCTTC. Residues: CASSDRLAGGPRDEQFF.

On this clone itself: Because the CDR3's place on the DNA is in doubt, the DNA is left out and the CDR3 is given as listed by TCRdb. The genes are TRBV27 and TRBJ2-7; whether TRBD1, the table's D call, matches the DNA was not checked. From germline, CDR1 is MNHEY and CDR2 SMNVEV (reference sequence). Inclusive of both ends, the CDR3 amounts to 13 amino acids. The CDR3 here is CASSSSTGDEQYF.

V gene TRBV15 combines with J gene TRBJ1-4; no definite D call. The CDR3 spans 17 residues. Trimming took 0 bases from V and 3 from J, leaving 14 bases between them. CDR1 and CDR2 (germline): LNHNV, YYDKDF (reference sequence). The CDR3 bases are TGTGCCACCAGCAGAGAGATAGGCCCGGGTTCTAATGAAAAACTGTTTTTT. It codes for CATSREIGPGSNEKLFF.

The CDR3 nucleotides are TGTGCCAGCAGGCCCCCGACAGGGTGGTCGTACAATGAGCAGTTCTTC. As protein: CASRPPTGWSYNEQFF. The chain joins TRBV7-9 to TRBJ2-1; 7 bases fit TRBD1. CDR1 and CDR2 from the germline V gene are SEHNR and FQNEAQ (reference sequence). Trimming cost V 6 bases and J 4 bases; bases outside gene matches: 12. This CDR3 has 16 amino acids.

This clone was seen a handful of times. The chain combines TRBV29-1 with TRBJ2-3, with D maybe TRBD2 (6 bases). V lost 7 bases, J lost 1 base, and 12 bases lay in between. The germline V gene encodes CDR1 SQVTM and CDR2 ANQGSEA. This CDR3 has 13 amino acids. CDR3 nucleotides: TGCAGCGCCCTGGGGACTGGCACAGATACGCAGTATTTT. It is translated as CSALGTGTDTQYF.

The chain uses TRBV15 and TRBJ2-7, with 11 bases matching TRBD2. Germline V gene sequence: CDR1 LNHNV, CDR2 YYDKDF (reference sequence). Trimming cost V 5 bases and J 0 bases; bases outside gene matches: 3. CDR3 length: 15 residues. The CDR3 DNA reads TGTGCCACCAGCCCTACTAGCGGGGGCTCCTACGAGCAGTACTTC. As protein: CATSPTSGGSYEQYF.

CDR3 sequence reads: CASSPTGGGRASETQYF. CDR3 DNA sequence: TGTGCCAGCAGTCCCACCGGGGGCGGGAGGGCCTCAGAGACCCAGTACTTC. V and J are TRBV28 and TRBJ2-5, with 9 positions matching TRBD2. CDR1 and CDR2 from the germline V gene are MDHEN and SYDVKM. The V segment lost 5 bases and the J segment 4 bases; nucleotides outside the gene matches: 14. The CDR3 extends over 17 amino acids.

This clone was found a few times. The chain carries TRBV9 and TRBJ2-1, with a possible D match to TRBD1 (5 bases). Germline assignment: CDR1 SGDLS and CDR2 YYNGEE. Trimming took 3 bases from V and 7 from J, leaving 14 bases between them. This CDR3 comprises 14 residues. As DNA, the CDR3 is TGTGCCAGCAGCGCTATACAGACAGATAATGAGCAGTTCTTC. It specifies CASSAIQTDNEQFF.

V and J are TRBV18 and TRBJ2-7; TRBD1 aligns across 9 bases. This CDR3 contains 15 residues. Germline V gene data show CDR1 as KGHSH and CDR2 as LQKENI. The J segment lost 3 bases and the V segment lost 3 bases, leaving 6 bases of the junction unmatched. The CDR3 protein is CASSPPGQGIYEQYF. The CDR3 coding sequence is TGTGCCAGCTCACCGCCAGGACAGGGGATCTACGAGCAGTACTTC.

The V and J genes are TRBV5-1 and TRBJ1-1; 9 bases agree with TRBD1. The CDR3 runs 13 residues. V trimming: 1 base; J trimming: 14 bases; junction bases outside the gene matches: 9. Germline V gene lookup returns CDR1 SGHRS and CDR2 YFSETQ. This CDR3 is CASSLYGDRVEFF. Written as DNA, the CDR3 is TGCGCCAGCAGCTTGTATGGGGACAGGGTAGAATTCTTT.

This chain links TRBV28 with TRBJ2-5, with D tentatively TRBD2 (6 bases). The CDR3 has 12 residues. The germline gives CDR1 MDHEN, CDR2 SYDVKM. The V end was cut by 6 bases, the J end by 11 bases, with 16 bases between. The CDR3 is CASSTPPGRQYF. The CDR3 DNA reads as TGTGCCAGCAGCACGCCGCCAGGGAGGCAGTACTTC. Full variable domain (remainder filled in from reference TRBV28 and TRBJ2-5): DVKVTQSSRYLVKRTGEKVFLECVQDMDHENMFWYRQDPGLGLRLIYFSYDVKMKEKGDIPEGYSVSREKKERFSLILESASTNQTSMYLCASSTPPGRQYFGPGTRLLVL.

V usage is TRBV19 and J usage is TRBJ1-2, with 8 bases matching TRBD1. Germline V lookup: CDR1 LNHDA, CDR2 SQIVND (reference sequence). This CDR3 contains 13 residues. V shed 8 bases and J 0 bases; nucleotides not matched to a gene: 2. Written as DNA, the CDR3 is TGTGCCAGTGGACAGGGAACTAACTATGGCTACACCTTC. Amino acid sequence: CASGQGTNYGYTF.

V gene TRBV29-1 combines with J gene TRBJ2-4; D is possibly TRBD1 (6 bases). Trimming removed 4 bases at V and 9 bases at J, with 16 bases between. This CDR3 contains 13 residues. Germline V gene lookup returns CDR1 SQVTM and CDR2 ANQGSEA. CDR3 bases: TGCAGCGTTGGCCCTGACAGGCGGGCCATTCAGTACTTC. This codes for CSVGPDRRAIQYF.

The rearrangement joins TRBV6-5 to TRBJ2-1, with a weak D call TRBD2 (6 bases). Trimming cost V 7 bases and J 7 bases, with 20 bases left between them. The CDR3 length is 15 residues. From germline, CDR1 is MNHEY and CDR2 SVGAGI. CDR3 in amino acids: CASTSGTAGGNEQFF. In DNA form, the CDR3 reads TGTGCCAGCACCTCCGGGACCGCCGGGGGTAATGAGCAGTTCTTC.

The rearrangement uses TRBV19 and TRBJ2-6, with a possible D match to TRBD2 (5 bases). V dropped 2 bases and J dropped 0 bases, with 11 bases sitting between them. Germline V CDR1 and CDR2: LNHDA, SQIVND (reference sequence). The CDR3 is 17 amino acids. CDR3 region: CASSIRAGFSGANVLTF. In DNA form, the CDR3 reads TGTGCCAGTAGTATAAGGGCGGGCTTCTCTGGGGCCAACGTCCTGACTTTC.

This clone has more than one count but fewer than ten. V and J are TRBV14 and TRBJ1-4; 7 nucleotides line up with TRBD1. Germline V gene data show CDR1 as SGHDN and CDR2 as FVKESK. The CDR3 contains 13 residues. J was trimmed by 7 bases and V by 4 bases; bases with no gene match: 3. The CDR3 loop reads CASSPQGGEKLFF. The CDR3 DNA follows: TGTGCCAGCAGCCCTCAGGGGGGTGAAAAACTGTTTTTT.